A selection of T cell receptor beta chains follows, all from one sample in a study of T-cell memory formation after mild COVID-19. TCRdb independently ran MiXCR on the 5' RACE reads; one entry per CDR3 protein. The sample yields 400,000 to 550,000 distinct CDR3 sequences, around 25% seen once. The material sequenced was PBMCs or a T cell subset sorted from them (not recorded which). These receptors came from an adult woman who had mild COVID-19 (a few samples of this study predate the infection). Cell type and time point are not known. Both conserved end residues are part of each CDR3. D genes are given only for firm matches. A clone size is listed for some rows: how often the clone was seen (once, few, many), or a class if it is expanded.

>NA|TRBJ2-3|many|TRBV11-3
TGTGCCAGCAGCTCCAATGGCAGCCCGGATACGCAGTATTTT
CASSSNGSPDTQYF
>TRBD1|TRBJ1-1|few|TRBV12-3/TRBV12-4
TGTGCCAGCAGTTTTGGCCTGGACAGGGTCAACACTGAAGCTTTCTTT
CASSFGLDRVNTEAFF
>NA|TRBJ2-5|NA|TRBV12-3/TRBV12-4
TGTGCCAGCACAATGGGCCCTCCCGAGACCCAGTACTTC
CASTMGPPETQYF
>NA|TRBJ2-7|NA|TRBV3-1
TGTGCCAGCAGCCAAAGAACTAGCCATTACGAGCAGTACTTC
CASSQRTSHYEQYF
>NA|TRBJ2-2|NA|TRBV15
TGTGCCACCAGCAGAGCAGGGGCGAACACCGGGGAGCTGTTTTTT
CATSRAGANTGELFF
>NA|TRBJ1-2|NA|TRBV27
TGTGCCAGCAGTTTAAACCCTAACTATGGCTACACCTTC
CASSLNPNYGYTF
>NA|TRBJ1-5|NA|TRBV28
TGTGCCAGCGGAGTAACGCACGGAGGAGCTCAGCCCCAGCATTTT
CASGVTHGGAQPQHF
>NA|TRBJ2-7|many|TRBV5-6
TGTGCCAGCAGCTTAGAACAGCCTTACGAGCAGTACTTC
CASSLEQPYEQYF
>NA|TRBJ2-3|NA|TRBV9
TGTGCCAGCAGCGTAGGGGGGGCCCGCACAGATACGCAGTATTTT
CASSVGGARTDTQYF
>NA|TRBJ2-7|NA|TRBV3-1
TGTGCCAGCAGCCAAGGTCCCGGGGTTGAGCAGTACTTC
CASSQGPGVEQYF
>TRBD2|TRBJ2-7|NA|TRBV27
TGTGCCAGCAGTTTATCAGGGACTAGCGGGGCAGAGCAGTACTTC
CASSLSGTSGAEQYF
>NA|TRBJ2-2|few|TRBV12-3/TRBV12-4
TGTGCCAGCAGTCCCGGGGCAGCCGGGGAGCTGTTTTTT
CASSPGAAGELFF
>NA|TRBJ2-1|NA|TRBV3-1
TGTGCCAGCAGCCAATCGAGCAAGTCCTACAATGAGCAGTTCTTC
CASSQSSKSYNEQFF
>NA|TRBJ1-2|NA|TRBV5-1
TGCGCCAGCAACCATGGTGGCTACACCTTC
CASNHGGYTF
>TRBD1|TRBJ1-2|few|TRBV2
TGTGCCAGCAGTGAAAGCCTGGGACAGATCTTCATGTATGGCTACACCTTC
CASSESLGQIFMYGYTF
>NA|TRBJ1-1|NA|TRBV5-1
TGCGCCAGCAGCTTGGCGGGGGCGTCGGGAGTAACTGAAGCTTTCTTT
CASSLAGASGVTEAFF
>NA|TRBJ2-7|few|TRBV2
TGTGCCAGCAGCGAGGGACTGCCCTACGAGCAGTACTTC
CASSEGLPYEQYF
>NA|TRBJ2-5|NA|TRBV5-1
TGTGCCAGCAGCTTAGAGGGCGGGACCCAGTACTTC
CASSLEGGTQYF
>TRBD1|TRBJ1-6|few|TRBV7-9
TGTGCCAGCAGCCCGGACAGGTCCTATAATTCACCCCTCCACTTT
CASSPDRSYNSPLHF
>TRBD1|TRBJ2-7|many|TRBV12-3/TRBV12-4
TGTGCCAGCAGCCCCGGGACAGGGGGCGAGCAGTACTTC
CASSPGTGGEQYF
>NA|TRBJ2-1|NA|TRBV4-3
TGCGCCAGCAGCCTACTCAGGAGCTCCTACAATGAGCAGTTCTTC
CASSLLRSSYNEQFF
>TRBD1|TRBJ1-2|once|TRBV14
TGTGCCAGCAGCCCGTTCAGACAGGGGGTCGTCTTC
CASSPFRQGVVF